Sequencing of this T cell receptor (beta chain) was carried out in a study of regulatory T cells in long-lasting Graves disease. Whole-study context: The antithyroid drugs taken by newly diagnosed Graves' patients had been used for under 3 months. Overall study findings and caveats: Study of thyroid tissue was not done, with only peripheral blood studied. Graves' patients with persistent disease showed TCR diversity lower than patients newly diagnosed.

This CDR3 contains 14 residues. Germline CDR1 is SNHLY and CDR2 is FYNNEI. V lost 3 bases, J lost 3 bases, and 3 bases stayed unmatched. Points on this clonotype: Its target is unknown.

As to time point: newly diagnosed GD, antithyroid drugs for less than 3 months. TCR sequences were obtained from RNA taken from PBMCs. Construction of the TCR beta libraries employed iRepertoire HTBI primers in conjunction with Arm-PCR of CDR3 regions. Original methodology: Taken together, the samples had 55 to 65 TRBV and more than 11 TRBJ segments identified. TCRdb re-analysed the multiplex PCR reads in MiXCR, keeping a single row per CDR3 protein. Here the V and J calls rest on TCRdb's processing, not on the authors' analysis. The sample includes fewer than 350,000 distinct CDR3 sequences, about 20% of them seen just once.

The genes are TRBV2 and TRBJ2-7; TRBD1 agrees at 9 bases. This receptor was identified in a female donor with Graves disease. The sequenced sample was peripheral blood mononuclear cells (PBMCs), obtained at new diagnosis, from a patient treated with antithyroid drugs. The CDR3 coding sequence is TGTGCCAGCAGTGATAGACAGGGGGACTACGAGCAGTACTTC. It codes for CASSDRQGDYEQYF.